This entry lists 2 T cell receptor beta chains sequenced from one sample in a study of T cells expressing NK-cell markers. TCRdb re-called the 5' RACE reads and gives one entry per CDR3 protein, without DNA. The listing records 250,000 to 300,000 distinct CDR3 sequences. Sequenced material: blood T cells: a sorted CD56 or NKG2C T cell subset, CD4+ or CD8+ T cells, or bulk PBMC T cells (not recorded which). The receptor set was obtained from a man between 18 and 35 years old in good health.

The chain uses TRBV7-2 and TRBJ2-3; the TCRdb call, TRBD1, lacks DNA for checking. This CDR3 is 16 amino acids long. The germline V gene encodes CDR1 SGHTA and CDR2 FQGNSA. This CDR3 is CASSPGGSGPLGTQYF.

The V gene is TRBV20-1, the J gene TRBJ2-5; TCRdb's assignment of TRBD1 cannot be checked, as there is no DNA. This CDR3 is built from 14 residues. Germline assignment: CDR1 DFQATT and CDR2 SNEGSKA (reference sequence). CDR3 sequence: CSALTDRGQETQYF.